What follows describes a single T cell receptor (beta chain). The antigen is undetermined. The sample belongs to a study of shared clonotypes between healthy human individuals. Across the whole study: Participating donors consisted of two women and a few men aged 18 to 49. Study results and caveats: Few donors restricted represented genetic and exposure-history diversity. A generally larger estimated richness was seen in naive subsets than in memory subsets.

This CDR3 comprises 14 residues. Germline V gives CDR1 SGDLS, CDR2 YYNGEE. Trimming removed 0 bases from V and 6 bases from J; junction bases left unmatched: 2. The donors were adults (healthy and HIV-negative) with no recent acute infections or vaccinations. Libraries were prepared by immunoSEQ multiplex PCR; TCRdb keeps only in-frame clonotypes and omits some of them. The sample includes roughly 2,500,000 clones, 90% to 95% of them seen just once. The gene calls are TRBV9 and TRBJ1-4, with 7 bases matching TRBD1. This TCR derives from a man aged 18 to 29 in good health. Some clones in this sample may be carry-over from other donors' samples. The sequenced sample was naive CD4+ T cells from PBMCs. This sample's subset: CD45RA+ positively selected. The CDR3 coding sequence is TGTGCCAGCAGCGTAGGACAGGGTGATGAAAAACTGTTTTTT. This gives the protein CASSVGQGDEKLFF. Full variable domain (missing parts from reference TRBV9 and TRBJ1-4): DSGVTQTPKHLITATGQRVTLRCSPRSGDLSVYWYQQSLDQGLQFLIQYYNGEERAKGNILERFSAQQFPDLHSELNLSSLELGDSALYFCASSVGQGDEKLFFGSGTQLSVL.